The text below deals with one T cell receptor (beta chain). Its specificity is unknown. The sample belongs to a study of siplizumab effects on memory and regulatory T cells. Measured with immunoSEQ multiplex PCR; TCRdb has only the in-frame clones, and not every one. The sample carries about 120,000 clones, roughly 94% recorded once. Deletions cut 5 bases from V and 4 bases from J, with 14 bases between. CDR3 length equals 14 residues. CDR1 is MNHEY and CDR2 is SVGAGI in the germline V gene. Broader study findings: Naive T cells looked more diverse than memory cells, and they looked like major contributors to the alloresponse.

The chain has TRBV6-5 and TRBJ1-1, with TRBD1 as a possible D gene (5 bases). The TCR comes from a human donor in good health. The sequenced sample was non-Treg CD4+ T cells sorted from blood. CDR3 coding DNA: TGTGCCAGCAGTCCGTCCCTGGGGGGCACTGAAGCTTTCTTT. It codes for CASSPSLGGTEAFF.